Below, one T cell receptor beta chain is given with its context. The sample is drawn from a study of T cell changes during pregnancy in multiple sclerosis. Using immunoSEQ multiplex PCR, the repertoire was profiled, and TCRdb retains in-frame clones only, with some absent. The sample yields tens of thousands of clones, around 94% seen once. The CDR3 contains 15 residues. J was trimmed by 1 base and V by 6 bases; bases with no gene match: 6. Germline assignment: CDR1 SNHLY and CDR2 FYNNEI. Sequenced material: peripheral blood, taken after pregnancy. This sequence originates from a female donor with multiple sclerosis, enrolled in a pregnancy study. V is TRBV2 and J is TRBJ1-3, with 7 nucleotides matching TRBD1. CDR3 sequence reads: CASSLSGQSGNTIYF. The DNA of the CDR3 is TGTGCCAGCAGCCTGTCGGGACAGTCTGGAAACACCATATATTTT.